The rows below give T cell receptor beta chains drawn from one sample of a study of blood T cell repertoires in COVID-19. The table came from immunoSEQ multiplex PCR; TCRdb's copy has only in-frame clones and leaves some out. This repertoire shows 450,000 to 500,000 clones, 80% to 90% found once; its top ten account for 3.2%. The specimen sequenced was peripheral blood. The receptors come from a human donor in a cohort sampled during active COVID-19. Each CDR3 is given with its conserved first and last residue. Fields, in order: J gene, V gene, D gene, clone size, CDR3 DNA, CDR3 protein. The D gene is left open where the match is weak. A row's size may be missing; if present it is once, few, many or a size class.

TRBJ2-1 TRBV5-4 TRBD2 - TGTGCCAGCAGCTTGGGGGCTAGCGGGAGCAATGAGCAGTTCTTC CASSLGASGSNEQFF
TRBJ2-2 TRBV30 - - TGTGCCTGGATTAGAGCAAACACCGGGGAGCTGTTTTTT CAWIRANTGELFF
TRBJ2-1 TRBV29-1 TRBD1 - TGCAGCGTTGAACCCCCGACAGGGTGGGATGAGCAGTTCTTC CSVEPPTGWDEQFF
TRBJ1-5 TRBV28 TRBD1 - TGTGCCAGCACAACAGGGGCTTGGAGCAATCAGCCCCAGCATTTT CASTTGAWSNQPQHF
TRBJ2-1 TRBV6-6 TRBD2 - TGTGCCAGCAGATTACCGGGACTAGCGGGTTACAATGAGCAGTTCTTC CASRLPGLAGYNEQFF
TRBJ1-2 TRBV2 - - TGTGCCAGCACTGGGGGGGATGGCTACACCTTC CASTGGDGYTF
TRBJ1-3 TRBV9 - - TGTGCCAGCAGCGTAGGGACAGCTGGAAACACCATATATTTT CASSVGTAGNTIYF
TRBJ1-5 TRBV13 - - TGTGCCAGCAGCCTCCGTATCGTACAGGGAAATCAGCCCCAGCATTTT CASSLRIVQGNQPQHF
TRBJ1-2 TRBV2 - once TGTGCCAGCCGAGGGAATCAGGTCTATGGCTACACCTTC CASRGNQVYGYTF
TRBJ1-1 TRBV9 - - TGTGCCAGCAGCGGGAGGGAAACTGAAGCTTTCTTT CASSGRETEAFF
TRBJ1-1 TRBV5-6 TRBD1 many TGTGCCAGCAGCGTAAACAGGGGGCGCACTGAAGCTTTCTTT CASSVNRGRTEAFF
TRBJ1-3 TRBV30 - - TGTGCCTGGAGTCGCCTTGGAGGTCCCCTGGGGGGAAACACCATATATTTT CAWSRLGGPLGGNTIYF
TRBJ1-4 TRBV19 - - TGTGCCAGTAATTCTGAAAGGAAGAACAGGGCGAGTGAAAAACTGTTTTTT CASNSERKNRASEKLFF
TRBJ2-5 TRBV3-1/TRBV3-2 TRBD2 - TGTGCCAGCAGCCAACCCCCTAGCGGGGGTGAAGAGACCCAGTACTTC CASSQPPSGGEETQYF
TRBJ2-1 TRBV14 - - TGTGCCAGCAGGCTCAGACAGAGCTCCTACAATGAGCAGTTCTTC CASRLRQSSYNEQFF
TRBJ2-3 TRBV11-2 TRBD2 - TGTGCCAGCAGCTTAGGATTACTAGCGGGTAAAGGCACAGATACGCAGTATTTT CASSLGLLAGKGTDTQYF